Reported below is one T cell receptor (beta chain). The antigen is not known. The data were obtained in a study of a mutant IDH1 vaccine in newly diagnosed glioma. Background on the study: Vaccine dosing followed radiotherapy by 4-6 weeks, or accompanied temozolomide cycles. It was radiotherapy, temozolomide, or both that patients received previously, with most receiving both.

Study-wide results and limits: The vaccine induced immune responses, and these occurred in about 93% of patients. Any relationship between pseudoprogression and changes in top peripheral T cell clonotypes seemed absent.

Sequenced by immunoSEQ multiplex PCR; TCRdb stores in-frame clones only, minus some. The data contain 32,000 or so clones, around 87% of them singletons. Time point meaning: week 5, during vaccination. A 20-mer mutant IDH1 peptide at 300 ug was injected subcutaneously with topical imiquimod. The CDR3 consists of 13 residues. Trimming took off 7 bases at V and 7 bases at J, with 11 bases between the two ends. Germline V lookup: CDR1 MNHEY, CDR2 SVGAGI. This TCR came from a woman aged 40 to 49 with glioma. Some clones in this sample may be carry-over from other donors' samples. Sequenced here: peripheral blood mononuclear cells (PBMCs), sampled from a glioma patient whose treatment included an IDH1 peptide vaccine. The chain has TRBV6-5 and TRBJ1-6; D perhaps matches TRBD1 (6 bases). CDR3 region: CASTDSLNSPLHF. The CDR3 nucleotides read TGTGCCAGCACGGACAGCCTAAATTCACCCCTCCACTTT.